The 27 T cell receptor beta chains below come from one sample, sequenced in a study of shared clonotypes between healthy human individuals. Positively selected for CCR7, the CD45RO-negative cells used as naive CD8 cells excluded terminally differentiated effector memory CD45RA+ cells. The table came from immunoSEQ multiplex PCR; TCRdb's copy has only in-frame clones and leaves some out. The table lists some 2.1 million clones, about 95% of them singletons. The sequenced sample was naive CD8+ T cells sorted from blood. The receptors come from a man aged 18 to 29 in good health.

The chain uses TRBV5-1 and TRBJ1-1, with 7 bases identical to TRBD1. With V trimmed by 4 bases and J by 3 bases, 6 bases remained unmatched. The germline V gene has CDR1 SGHRS and CDR2 YFSETQ. The CDR3 extends over 14 amino acids. The CDR3 sequence: CASSQGQSYTEAFF. CDR3 DNA sequence: TGCGCCAGCAGCCAGGGACAGTCTTACACTGAAGCTTTCTTT.

V and J are TRBV4-1 and TRBJ2-3; 12 positions agree with TRBD2. Looked up from germline, CDR1 is MGHRA and CDR2 is YSYEKL. This CDR3 comprises 16 residues. With V trimmed by 3 bases and J by 3 bases, 4 bases remained unmatched. The DNA of the CDR3 is TGCGCCAGCAGCCAGTTAGGACTAGCGGGGACAGATACGCAGTATTTT. It encodes CASSQLGLAGTDTQYF.

The chain is built from TRBV5-6 and TRBJ2-6, with no clear D. In germline, CDR1 is SGHDT, CDR2 YYEEEE. The CDR3 totals 13 residues. Trimming left V 4 bases short and J 1 base short, with 3 bases between. The DNA for the CDR3 is TGTGCCAGCAGCGATTCTGGGGCCAACGTCCTGACTTTC. Translated: CASSDSGANVLTF.

The rearrangement uses TRBV19 and TRBJ2-3, with 9 bases fitting TRBD2. Germline assignment: CDR1 LNHDA and CDR2 SQIVND (reference sequence). J was trimmed by 1 base and V by 4 bases; bases with no gene match: 3. The CDR3 contains 15 residues. CDR3 region: CASSKVAGGTDTQYF. CDR3 nucleotides: TGTGCCAGTAGTAAGGTAGCGGGGGGCACAGATACGCAGTATTTT. The complete variable domain, with remaining parts taken from reference TRBV19 and TRBJ2-3, reads DGGITQSPKYLFRKEGQNVTLSCEQNLNHDAMYWYRQDPGQGLRLIYYSQIVNDFQKGDIAEGYSVSREKKESFPLTVTSAQKNPTAFYLCASSKVAGGTDTQYFGPGTRLTVL.

This chain links TRBV6-1 with TRBJ1-5; weak D call: TRBD1 (5 bases). Trimming stripped 0 bases from V and 0 bases from J, with 15 bases between. Per the germline V gene, CDR1 is MNHNS and CDR2 is SASEGT. CDR3 length: 18 residues. For the CDR3, the DNA is TGTGCCAGCAGTGAAGCCCGGGACCGCCGTTATAGCAATCAGCCCCAGCATTTT. Its translation: CASSEARDRRYSNQPQHF.

V is TRBV10-1 and J is TRBJ2-2; D not certain. The CDR3 is 15 residues long. V was trimmed by 3 bases and J by 1 base, leaving 9 bases between them. CDR1 is WNHNN, CDR2 SYGVQD, per germline (reference sequence). CDR3 residues: CASSDPSENTGELFF. In DNA form, the CDR3 reads TGCGCCAGCAGTGATCCCAGCGAGAACACCGGGGAGCTGTTTTTT.

The J gene is TRBJ2-5, the V gene TRBV7-9; D is uncertain. The CDR3 is made up of 16 amino acids. CDR1 and CDR2 (germline): SEHNR, FQNEAQ (reference sequence). V was trimmed by 5 bases and J by 5 bases, leaving 21 bases between them. The CDR3: CASSTADGGVVETQYF. CDR3 nucleotides: TGTGCCAGCAGCACCGCAGACGGTGGAGTAGTCGAGACCCAGTACTTC.

The chain recombines TRBV12-1 with TRBJ1-6. TRBV12-1 is a pseudogene segment. This CDR3 is built from 17 residues. The CDR3 region has the DNA TGTGCCAGCAGCCAGCATGTAGGGACGCAGTATAATTCACCCCTCCACTTT. Residues: CASSQHVGTQYNSPLHF.

This chain connects TRBV10-2 to TRBJ2-3, with 8 positions matching TRBD1. This CDR3 is built from 16 residues. The germline gives CDR1 WSHSY, CDR2 SAAADI. J was trimmed by 3 bases and V by 8 bases; bases with no gene match: 13. This CDR3 is CASALRTGGRTDTQYF. The CDR3 DNA reads TGCGCCAGCGCCCTTCGAACAGGGGGACGGACAGATACGCAGTATTTT.

The rearrangement uses TRBV7-9 and TRBJ2-5; 10 positions match TRBD2. CDR1 is SEHNR and CDR2 is FQNEAQ in the germline V gene (reference sequence). V dropped 0 bases and J dropped 1; count of bases not matched to a gene: 5. The CDR3 runs 17 residues. The CDR3 DNA sequence: TGTGCCAGCAGCTTAGCCCGACTAGCGGGTCTCCAAGAGACCCAGTACTTC. Protein: CASSLARLAGLQETQYF.

The rearrangement uses TRBV19 and TRBJ1-1, with TRBD1 as a possible D gene (5 bases). V was cut by 1 base and J by 4 bases, with 10 bases left in between. The CDR3 has 14 amino acids. The germline CDR1 and CDR2 sequences are LNHDA and SQIVND (reference sequence). CDR3 nucleotides: TGTGCCAGTAGTATAGGAGGGGTCCGCACTGAAGCTTTCTTT. Encoded protein: CASSIGGVRTEAFF.

The chain recombines TRBV4-3 with TRBJ2-3, with 10 bases identical to TRBD2. Looked up from germline, CDR1 is LGHNA and CDR2 is YSLEER. The V and J ends lost 3 bases and 4 bases, in that order; junction bases with no gene match: 7. The CDR3 contains 16 residues. The CDR3 DNA sequence: TGCGCCAGCAGCCACCTCCTAGCGGGAGAGGCAGATACGCAGTATTTT. Translation: CASSHLLAGEADTQYF.

As regards this clone: In the same sample, other DNA sequences code for this CDR3. The chain joins TRBV7-9 to TRBJ2-7; TRBD2 might be the D (5 bases). V lost 3 bases to trimming and J lost 2 bases, with 8 bases between them. Germline CDR1 is SEHNR and CDR2 is FQNEAQ (reference sequence). The CDR3 is 13 residues long. The CDR3 nucleotides read TGTGCCAGCAGCTTGCTAGCTACCTACGAGCAGTACTTC. It translates to CASSLLATYEQYF.

The chain recombines TRBV2 with TRBJ1-1; TRBD1 aligns across 7 bases. V was clipped by 3 bases and J by 0 bases; unmatched bases: 7. Germline V gene sequence: CDR1 SNHLY, CDR2 FYNNEI. This CDR3 region has 16 residues. Here the CDR3 reads CASSEDRDSLNTEAFF. In nucleotides, the CDR3 is TGTGCCAGCAGTGAGGATAGGGACAGTCTGAACACTGAAGCTTTCTTT.

This CDR3 reads CASSYTGDYYNEQFF. The CDR3 region has the DNA TGTGCCAGCAGTTACACTGGGGACTACTACAATGAGCAGTTCTTC. The J gene is TRBJ2-1, the V gene TRBV6-5; 7 bases fit TRBD2. CDR3 size: 15 residues. CDR1 is MNHEY, CDR2 SVGAGI, per germline. The V and J ends lost 2 bases and 3 bases, in that order; junction bases with no gene match: 4.

Points on this clone: A read error may produce the germline difference seen at one junction end. The chain employs TRBV7-7 and TRBJ1-5; 8 bases map to TRBD1. The germline V gene encodes CDR1 SSHAT and CDR2 FNYEAQ (reference sequence). CDR3 length: 15 amino acids. The CDR3 region is CASSLDREGNQPQHF. The DNA for the CDR3 is TGTGCTAGCAGCCTGGACAGGGAGGGCAATCAGCCCCAGCATTTT.

Turning to this clone: Other DNA sequences of this sample code for an identical CDR3. This sequence joins TRBV4-1 and TRBJ2-3, with no clear D. Trimming shortened V by 0 bases and J by 6 bases, and 10 bases separated the two germline ends. Germline CDR1 reads MGHRA; CDR2 reads YSYEKL. The CDR3 covers 14 residues. The CDR3 loop reads CASSQDRTGDTQYF. The CDR3 DNA reads TGCGCCAGCAGCCAAGATCGTACCGGGGATACGCAGTATTTT.

This chain joins TRBV29-1 and TRBJ2-7, with D perhaps assigned TRBD1 or TRBD2 (5 bases each). This CDR3 has 14 residues. Germline values: CDR1 SQVTM, CDR2 ANQGSEA. Trimming cost V 7 bases and J 5 bases, with 21 bases left between them. CDR3 coding DNA: TGCAGCGCCGCAACCGGGACGAGGGATGACGAGCAGTACTTC. This translates into CSAATGTRDDEQYF.

This chain joins TRBV7-6 and TRBJ1-2; TRBD1 aligns across 9 bases. The V gene end was trimmed by 4 bases and the J gene end by 8 bases; junction bases not matched to a gene: 5. CDR3 length equals 13 residues. Germline V gives CDR1 SGHVS, CDR2 FNYEAQ. CDR3 loop: CASSSTGGGGYTF. The CDR3 nucleotides read TGTGCCAGCAGCTCAACAGGGGGCGGAGGCTACACCTTC. The entire variable domain, with the rest obtained from reference TRBV7-6 and TRBJ1-2, is as follows: GAGVSQSPRYKVTKRGQDVALRCDPISGHVSLYWYRQALGQGPEFLTYFNYEAQQDKSGLPNDRFSAERPEGSISTLTIQRTEQRDSAMYRCASSSTGGGGYTFGSGTRLTVV.

This chain uses TRBV2 with TRBJ2-7; perhaps D is TRBD1 or TRBD2 (5 bases each). The CDR3 covers 17 residues. V lost 8 bases to trimming and J lost 7 bases, with 30 bases between them. Germline V CDR1 and CDR2: SNHLY, FYNNEI. The CDR3 loop is CASEGSTSVPFSAEQYF. The CDR3 DNA is TGTGCCAGCGAGGGGAGCACATCGGTCCCTTTTTCAGCGGAGCAGTACTTC.

This sequence joins TRBV30 and TRBJ2-2; D call uncertain. CDR1 and CDR2 (germline): GTSNPN, SVGIG (reference sequence). With 1 base removed from V and 6 bases from J, the gap between germline ends came to 3 bases. The CDR3 is 11 amino acids. CDR3 DNA sequence: TGTGCCTGGAGTGCCCCCGGGGAGCTGTTTTTT. Its protein is CAWSAPGELFF.

In this sample, this clone turned up once. The rearrangement uses TRBV7-2 and TRBJ2-1; 13 nucleotides agree with TRBD2. The CDR3 covers 18 residues. Trimming cost V 4 bases and J 8 bases; bases outside gene matches: 14. Germline V lookup: CDR1 SGHTA, CDR2 FQGNSA. Written as DNA, the CDR3 is TGTGCCAGCAGCTCCCCACTTAGGACTAGCGGGAGTCTGGATGAGCAGTTCTTC. The encoded protein is CASSSPLRTSGSLDEQFF. The whole variable domain, filled in from reference TRBV7-2 and TRBJ2-1, reads GAGVSQSPSNKVTEKGKDVELRCDPISGHTALYWYRQSLGQGLEFLIYFQGNSAPDKSGLPSDRFSAERTGGSVSTLTIQRTQQEDSAVYLCASSSPLRTSGSLDEQFFGPGTRLTVL.

The V gene is TRBV6-5, the J gene TRBJ1-2; possible D gene TRBD1, 6 bases. The CDR3 is made up of 14 amino acids. V shed 2 bases and J shed 8 bases, with 15 bases lying between them. Germline V gene lookup returns CDR1 MNHEY and CDR2 SVGAGI. CDR3 loop: CASSYQGQGRGYTF. The DNA for the CDR3 is TGTGCCAGCAGTTACCAGGGGCAGGGTCGGGGCTACACCTTC.

This clone was picked up one time. The chain has TRBV28 and TRBJ2-5; TRBD1 agrees at 7 bases. Trimming cost V 6 bases and J 4 bases; bases outside gene matches: 11. The CDR3 length is 15 residues. Germline V gives CDR1 MDHEN, CDR2 SYDVKM. The CDR3 coding sequence is TGTGCCAGCAGCCGCCCCCCGGGACAGCTAGAGACCCAGTACTTC. Translating gives CASSRPPGQLETQYF.

This chain uses TRBV27 with TRBJ1-1; D is possibly TRBD1 (5 bases). Germline-derived CDR1 and CDR2 are MNHEY and SMNVEV (reference sequence). V was trimmed by 2 bases and J by 0 bases, leaving 19 bases between them. CDR3 size: 18 residues. The CDR3 coding sequence is TGTGCCAGCAGTTTACAACTCGGGGTCCGGGGCATGAACACTGAAGCTTTCTTT. Translated: CASSLQLGVRGMNTEAFF.

The rearrangement joins TRBV7-2 to TRBJ2-1; 7 bases are a match to TRBD2. The CDR3 is 15 residues long. V shed 4 bases and J 4 bases; nucleotides not matched to a gene: 7. CDR1 is SGHTA, CDR2 FQGNSA, per germline. CDR3 region: CASSYYAGVYNEQFF. DNA of the CDR3: TGTGCCAGCAGCTATTATGCGGGGGTTTACAATGAGCAGTTCTTC.

The chain recombines TRBV5-1 with TRBJ1-5; the D is unclear. The V and J ends lost 0 bases and 5 bases respectively, with 9 bases between them. Germline CDR1 is SGHRS and CDR2 is YFSETQ. The CDR3 is 14 amino acids. CDR3: CASSLEGKYQPQHF. The CDR3 coding sequence is TGCGCCAGCAGCTTGGAGGGAAAATATCAGCCCCAGCATTTT.